This T cell receptor (beta chain) was sequenced during a study of T cell responses to AZD1222 COVID-19 vaccine. Study-level points and caveats: Nearly half of unique spike-specific TCRs reportedly avoided B.1.351 and B.1.1.7 mutated regions. Repertoire sampling occurred only after the peak T cell response.

Profiled with immunoSEQ multiplex PCR; TCRdb holds only in-frame clones, not every one. In the table there are about 170,000 clones, less than 95% of which are singletons. V was clipped by 4 bases and J by 1 base, with 4 bases between them. Germline V CDR1 and CDR2: MNHEY, SVGEGT. The CDR3 is 12 residues long. This clone was picked up a small number of times. Its antigen is unknown. Sequencing used peripheral blood, obtained on day 0 of AZD1222 vaccination. V usage is TRBV6-2 or TRBV6-3 and J usage is TRBJ1-2; D remains ambiguous. This clonotype was obtained from an adult in good health. Written as DNA, the CDR3 is TGTGCCAGCAGTTTGGTTAACTATGGCTACACCTTC. This sequence encodes CASSLVNYGYTF.